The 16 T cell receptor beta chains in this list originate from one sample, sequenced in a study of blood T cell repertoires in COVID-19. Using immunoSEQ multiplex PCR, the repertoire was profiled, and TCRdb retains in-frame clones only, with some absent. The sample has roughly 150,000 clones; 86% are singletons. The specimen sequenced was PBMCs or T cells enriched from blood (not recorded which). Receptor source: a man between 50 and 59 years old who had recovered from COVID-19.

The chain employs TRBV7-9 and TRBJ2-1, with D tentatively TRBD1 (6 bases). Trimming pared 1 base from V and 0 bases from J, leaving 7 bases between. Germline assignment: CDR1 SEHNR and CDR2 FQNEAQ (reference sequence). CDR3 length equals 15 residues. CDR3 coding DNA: TGTGCCAGCAGCTTAGTAGGGGGCTCCTACAATGAGCAGTTCTTC. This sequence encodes CASSLVGGSYNEQFF.

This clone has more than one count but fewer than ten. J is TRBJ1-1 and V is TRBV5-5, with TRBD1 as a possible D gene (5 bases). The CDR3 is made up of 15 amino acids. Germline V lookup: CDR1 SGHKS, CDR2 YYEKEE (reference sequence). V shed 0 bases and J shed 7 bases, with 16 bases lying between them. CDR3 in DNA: TGTGCCAGCAGCTTGGAGAGCAGGGTGTCGGGTGAAGCTTTCTTT. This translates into CASSLESRVSGEAFF.

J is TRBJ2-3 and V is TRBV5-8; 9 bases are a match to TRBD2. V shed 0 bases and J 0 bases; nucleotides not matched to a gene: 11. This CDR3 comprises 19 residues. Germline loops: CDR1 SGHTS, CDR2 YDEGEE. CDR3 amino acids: CASSLALAGPQSSTDTQYF. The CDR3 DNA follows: TGTGCCAGCAGCTTGGCGCTAGCGGGGCCTCAGTCTAGCACAGATACGCAGTATTTT.

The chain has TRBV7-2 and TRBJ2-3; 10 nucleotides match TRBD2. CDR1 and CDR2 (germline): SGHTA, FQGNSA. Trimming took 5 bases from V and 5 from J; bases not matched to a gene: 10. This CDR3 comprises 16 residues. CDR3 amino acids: CASSGFSGGIQDTQYF. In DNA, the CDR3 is TGTGCCAGCAGCGGATTTAGCGGGGGGATACAAGATACGCAGTATTTT.

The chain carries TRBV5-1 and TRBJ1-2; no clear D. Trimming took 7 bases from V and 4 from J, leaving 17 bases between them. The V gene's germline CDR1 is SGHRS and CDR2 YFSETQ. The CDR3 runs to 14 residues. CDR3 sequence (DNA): TGCGCCAGCTACAATACCTCTCGGGGCTATGGCTACACCTTC. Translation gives CASYNTSRGYGYTF.

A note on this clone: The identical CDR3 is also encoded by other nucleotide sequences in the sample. For the CDR3, the DNA is TGCGCCAGCAGCCTTGGACAGATGAACACTGAAGCTTTCTTT. The encoded protein is CASSLGQMNTEAFF. This chain joins TRBV5-1 and TRBJ1-1, with a weak D call TRBD1 (6 bases). The CDR3 consists of 14 residues. The V end lost 4 bases, the J end lost 0 bases, and 10 bases lay between the germline ends. Germline CDR1 reads SGHRS; CDR2 reads YFSETQ.

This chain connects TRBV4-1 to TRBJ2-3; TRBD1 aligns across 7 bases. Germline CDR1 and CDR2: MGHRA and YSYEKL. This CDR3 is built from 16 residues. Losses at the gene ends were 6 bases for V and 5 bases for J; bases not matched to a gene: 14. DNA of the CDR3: TGCGCCAGCAGGACAGCCGGGACAGCCCAAGGAGATACGCAGTATTTT. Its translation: CASRTAGTAQGDTQYF.

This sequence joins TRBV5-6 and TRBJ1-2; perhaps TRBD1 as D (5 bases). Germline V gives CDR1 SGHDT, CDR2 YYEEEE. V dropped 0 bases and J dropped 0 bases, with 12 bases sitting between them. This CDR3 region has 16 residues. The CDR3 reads CASSLAGRKPNYGYTF. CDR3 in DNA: TGTGCCAGCAGCTTGGCAGGGCGGAAACCTAACTATGGCTACACCTTC.

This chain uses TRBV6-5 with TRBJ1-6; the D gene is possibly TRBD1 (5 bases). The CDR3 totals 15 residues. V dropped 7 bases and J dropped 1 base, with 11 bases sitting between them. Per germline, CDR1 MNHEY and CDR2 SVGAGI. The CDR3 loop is CASKAGRSYNSPLHF. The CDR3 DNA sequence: TGTGCCAGCAAGGCAGGGCGTTCCTATAATTCACCCCTCCACTTT.

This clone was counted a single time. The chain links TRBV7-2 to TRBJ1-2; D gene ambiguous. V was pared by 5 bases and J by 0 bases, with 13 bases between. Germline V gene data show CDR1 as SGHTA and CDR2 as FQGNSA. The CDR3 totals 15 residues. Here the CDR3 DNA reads TGTGCCAGCAGCCTATGGGAGGCCCCTAACTATGGCTACACCTTC. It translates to CASSLWEAPNYGYTF.

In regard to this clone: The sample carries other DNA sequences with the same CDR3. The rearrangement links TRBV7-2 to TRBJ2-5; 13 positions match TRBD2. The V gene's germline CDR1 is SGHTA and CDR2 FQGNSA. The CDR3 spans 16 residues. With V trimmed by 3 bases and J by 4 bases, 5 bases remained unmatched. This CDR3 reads CASSFGLAGARETQYF. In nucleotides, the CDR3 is TGTGCCAGCAGCTTCGGACTAGCGGGAGCCAGAGAGACCCAGTACTTC.

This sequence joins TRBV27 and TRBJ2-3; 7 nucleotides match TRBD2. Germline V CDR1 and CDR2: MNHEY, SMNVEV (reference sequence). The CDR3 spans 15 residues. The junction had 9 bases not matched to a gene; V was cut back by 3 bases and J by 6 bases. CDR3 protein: CASSFYGLGFDTQYF. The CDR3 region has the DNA TGTGCCAGCAGTTTTTATGGACTAGGTTTCGATACGCAGTATTTT.

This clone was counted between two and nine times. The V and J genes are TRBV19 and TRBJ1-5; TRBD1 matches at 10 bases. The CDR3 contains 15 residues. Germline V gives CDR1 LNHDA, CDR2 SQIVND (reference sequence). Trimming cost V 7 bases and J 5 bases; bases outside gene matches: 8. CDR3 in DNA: TGTGCCAGTACCCAGGACAGGGGGTTCCATCAGCCCCAGCATTTT. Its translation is CASTQDRGFHQPQHF.

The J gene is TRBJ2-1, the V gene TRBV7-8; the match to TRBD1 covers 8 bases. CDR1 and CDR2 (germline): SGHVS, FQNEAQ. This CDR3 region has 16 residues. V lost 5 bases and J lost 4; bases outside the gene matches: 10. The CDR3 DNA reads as TGTGCCAGCAGCCCCCAGGGGGCGGTTAGATACAATGAGCAGTTCTTC. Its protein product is CASSPQGAVRYNEQFF.

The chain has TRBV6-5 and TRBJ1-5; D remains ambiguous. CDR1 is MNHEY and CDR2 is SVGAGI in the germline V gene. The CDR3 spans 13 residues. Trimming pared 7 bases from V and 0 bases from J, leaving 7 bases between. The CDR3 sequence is CASKRDSNQPQHF. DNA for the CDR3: TGTGCCAGCAAGCGGGATAGCAATCAGCCCCAGCATTTT.

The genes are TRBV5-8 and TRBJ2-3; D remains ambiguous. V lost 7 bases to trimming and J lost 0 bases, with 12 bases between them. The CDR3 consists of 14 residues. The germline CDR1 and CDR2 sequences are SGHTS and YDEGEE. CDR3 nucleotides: TGTGCCAGCCGCGGAGCGACTAGCACAGATACGCAGTATTTT. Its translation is CASRGATSTDTQYF.